This T cell receptor beta chain was identified during a study of neurological immune-mediated disorders. This clonotype was found many times. By 5'RACE with 10-nucleotide random UMIs, the cDNA was made. TCRdb re-analysed the 5' RACE reads in MiXCR, keeping a single row per CDR3 protein. The table records some 38,000 distinct CDR3 sequences, 14% of them present only once. What was sequenced was PBMCs. The receptor was derived from a woman aged 50 to 60 with HTLV-1-associated myelopathy (HAM/TSP).

This chain's CDR3 is CASSLSLGFYEQYF. The CDR3 DNA sequence: TGCGCCAGCAGCTTGTCACTAGGGTTCTACGAGCAGTACTTC. This rearrangement joins TRBV5-1 to TRBJ2-7; the D gene is possibly TRBD2 (5 bases). The ends were cut back, 1 base at V and 3 bases at J, with 11 bases in the middle. The CDR3 runs 14 residues. In germline, CDR1 is SGHRS, CDR2 YFSETQ.